These 23 T cell receptor beta chains were sequenced from one sample in a study of cytomegalovirus exposure and HLA in healthy donors (dated by TCRdb to 2016 to 2017). Libraries were prepared through the immunoSEQ multiplex PCR assay. This immuneACCESS table, as held by TCRdb, lists in-frame sequences with V and J called but not all clones. Of the missing ones, under half trace to an unresolved V gene in checked studies; the others have no known cause. The sample table shows about 330,000 clones, and 75% to 90% are seen once. Roughly 1.2% of the sample comes from the top ten. The specimen was PBMCs. All receptors come from a young woman in good health and CMV-seropositive.

J is TRBJ2-5 and V is TRBV13, with 11 bases aligning to TRBD2. Germline trimming cut 0 bases from V and 0 bases from J; bases unmatched to any gene: 6. CDR1 PRHDT and CDR2 FYEKMQ come from the germline V gene (reference sequence). This CDR3 has 18 residues. CDR3 coding DNA: TGTGCCAGCAGCTTAGGCCTATTAGCGGGGGGGTACCAAGAGACCCAGTACTTC. Residues: CASSLGLLAGGYQETQYF.

The chain employs TRBV6-1 and TRBJ1-1; D is possibly TRBD1 (5 bases). From germline, CDR1 is MNHNS and CDR2 SASEGT. The CDR3 totals 14 residues. Trimming left V 3 bases short and J 5 bases short, with 13 bases between. CDR3: CASSDGGWGTEAFF. The CDR3 DNA reads as TGTGCCAGCAGTGATGGAGGGTGGGGGACTGAAGCTTTCTTT.

This clone was counted a few times. This chain joins TRBV2 and TRBJ1-1, with 7 positions matching TRBD1. The CDR3 has 13 residues. Germline V lookup: CDR1 SNHLY, CDR2 FYNNEI. J was trimmed by 0 bases and V by 8 bases; bases with no gene match: 3. The CDR3 loop is CASPGQMNTEAFF. CDR3 DNA: TGTGCCAGCCCGGGACAGATGAACACTGAAGCTTTCTTT. The variable domain in full, with the rest retrieved from reference TRBV2 and TRBJ1-1, is EPEVTQTPSHQVTQMGQEVILRCVPISNHLYFYWYRQILGQKVEFLVSFYNNEISEKSEIFDDQFSVERPDGSNFTLKIRSTKLEDSAMYFCASPGQMNTEAFFGQGTRLTVV.

The chain employs TRBV5-5 and TRBJ2-2, with TRBD1 identical over 10 bases. The trim removed 4 bases at V and 6 bases at J, leaving 9 bases unmatched. The germline CDR1 and CDR2 sequences are SGHKS and YYEKEE (reference sequence). The CDR3 has 16 amino acids. Here the CDR3 reads CASSPRQGARPGELFF. DNA for the CDR3: TGTGCCAGCAGCCCTCGACAGGGGGCCCGTCCCGGGGAGCTGTTTTTT.

The chain employs TRBV25-1 and TRBJ2-2, with 16 bases fitting TRBD2. This CDR3 is 16 amino acids long. Germline trimming cut 8 bases from V and 5 bases from J; bases unmatched to any gene: 5. The germline CDR1 and CDR2 sequences are MGHDK and SYGVNS. The CDR3 loop is CASGTSGRAGTGELFF. CDR3 sequence (DNA): TGTGCCAGCGGGACTAGCGGGAGGGCGGGTACCGGGGAGCTGTTTTTT.

This chain connects TRBV6-5 to TRBJ2-7; D assignment may be TRBD1 or TRBD2 (6 bases each). The germline V gene has CDR1 MNHEY and CDR2 SVGAGI. CDR3 size: 14 residues. Trimming stripped 6 bases from V and 2 bases from J, with 14 bases between. The CDR3 DNA reads TGTGCCAGCAGGGGTGGAGGGGGTGCCTACGAGCAGTACTTC. Amino acids: CASRGGGGAYEQYF.

Here the CDR3 reads CASSLSWETQYF. In nucleotides, the CDR3 is TGTGCCAGCAGCTTAAGTTGGGAGACCCAGTACTTC. The chain is built from TRBV7-9 and TRBJ2-5; D is undetermined. The CDR3 has 12 residues. CDR1 is SEHNR, CDR2 FQNEAQ, per germline (reference sequence). V was trimmed by 2 bases and J by 5 bases, leaving 6 bases between them.

The chain joins TRBV7-3 to TRBJ2-1, with TRBD2 identical over 7 bases. J gave up 1 base and V 1 base, and 4 bases lay outside the gene matches. The CDR3 loop spans 16 amino acids. Per germline, CDR1 SGHTA and CDR2 FQGTGA. The CDR3 DNA is TGTGCCAGCAGCTTAATCGGCGGGAGTTCCTACAATGAGCAGTTCTTC. As protein: CASSLIGGSSYNEQFF. Looking up the rest from reference TRBV7-3 and TRBJ2-1 gives the full variable domain: GAGVSQTPSNKVTEKGKYVELRCDPISGHTALYWYRQSLGQGPEFLIYFQGTGAADDSGLPNDRFFAVRPEGSVSTLKIQRTERGDSAVYLCASSLIGGSSYNEQFFGPGTRLTVL.

The chain recombines TRBV11-2 with TRBJ2-5; the D call may be TRBD1 or TRBD2 (5 bases each). The CDR3 is 12 residues long. Germline CDR1 reads SGHAT; CDR2 reads FQNNGV. Trimming took 3 bases from V and 5 from J, leaving 7 bases between them. The CDR3: CASSLGRETQYF. The CDR3 DNA is TGTGCCAGCAGCTTGGGACGGGAGACCCAGTACTTC.

The chain uses TRBV11-3 and TRBJ1-2; a weak D match, TRBD1 (6 bases). The CDR3 is 13 residues long. V gave up 5 bases and J gave up 5 bases, with 12 bases separating them. The germline gives CDR1 SGHNT, CDR2 YENEEA. In DNA form, the CDR3 reads TGTGCCAGCAGCATACTGGGGGCTTATGGCTACACCTTC. This codes for CASSILGAYGYTF.

The chain links TRBV6-6 to TRBJ2-7, with D possibly matching TRBD2 (5 bases). V was trimmed by 6 bases and J by 0 bases, leaving 12 bases between them. CDR3 length: 14 amino acids. Germline V gene data show CDR1 as MNHNY and CDR2 as SVGAGI (reference sequence). The DNA for the CDR3 is TGTGCCAGCAGCCCAGGACTCAACTCCTACGAGCAGTACTTC. Its translation is CASSPGLNSYEQYF.

The CDR3 DNA follows: TGTGCCAGCAGCTCAGGACAGGGTTCTTCACCCCTCCACTTT. It is translated as CASSSGQGSSPLHF. The V call is TRBV7-9, the J call TRBJ1-6, with 8 bases that match TRBD1. Germline CDR1 SEHNR, CDR2 FQNEAQ (reference sequence). The CDR3 has 14 amino acids. J was trimmed by 9 bases and V by 4 bases; bases with no gene match: 5. Full variable domain (outside the CDR3, taken from reference TRBV7-9 and TRBJ1-6): DTGVSQNPRHKITKRGQNVTFRCDPISEHNRLYWYRQTLGQGPEFLTYFQNEAQLEKSRLLSDRFSAERPKGSFSTLEIQRTEQGDSAMYLCASSSGQGSSPLHFGNGTRLTVT.

On this clone itself: This CDR3 is also generated by other DNA sequences in the sample. The V call is TRBV9, the J call TRBJ1-1, with TRBD1 matching over 7 bases. This CDR3 region has 13 residues. V was pared by 2 bases and J by 4 bases, with 2 bases of the junction left unmatched. In germline, CDR1 is SGDLS, CDR2 YYNGEE. Written as DNA, the CDR3 is TGTGCCAGCAGCGTCTCAGGGGGCACTGAAGCTTTCTTT. Translation: CASSVSGGTEAFF.

The V gene is TRBV2, the J gene TRBJ2-7, with a possible D match to TRBD2 (7 bases). Trimming removed 1 base from V and 6 bases from J, with 19 bases in between. The CDR3 runs 16 residues. Germline-derived CDR1 and CDR2 are SNHLY and FYNNEI. This chain's CDR3 is CASSEGAGAVDFEQYF. The CDR3 DNA is TGTGCCAGCAGTGAAGGGGCGGGGGCCGTGGATTTCGAGCAGTACTTC.

The V call is TRBV2, the J call TRBJ2-3; 8 bases agree with TRBD1. The V gene end was trimmed by 4 bases and the J gene end by 4 bases; junction bases not matched to a gene: 1. CDR1 is SNHLY and CDR2 is FYNNEI in the germline V gene. This CDR3 is built from 13 residues. The CDR3 nucleotides are TGTGCCAGCAGTGCCAGGGGGCCAGATACGCAGTATTTT. Protein sequence: CASSARGPDTQYF.

This sequence joins TRBV15 and TRBJ1-1; D call uncertain. Trimming stripped 0 bases from V and 3 bases from J, with 11 bases between. The germline gives CDR1 LNHNV, CDR2 YYDKDF (reference sequence). The CDR3 sequence is 15 residues long. The CDR3 sequence is CATSRDRGLDTEAFF. CDR3 in DNA: TGTGCCACCAGCAGAGATCGCGGGCTGGACACTGAAGCTTTCTTT. Full variable domain (outside the CDR3, taken from reference TRBV15 and TRBJ1-1): DAMVIQNPRYQVTQFGKPVTLSCSQTLNHNVMYWYQQKSSQAPKLLFHYYDKDFNNEADTPDNFQSRRPNTSFCFLDIRSPGLGDTAMYLCATSRDRGLDTEAFFGQGTRLTVV.

This chain uses TRBV6-1 with TRBJ2-3; no firm D call. The CDR3 is 12 amino acids. The V gene lost 1 base and the J gene lost 4 bases, with 3 bases spanning the gap. Germline assignment: CDR1 MNHNS and CDR2 SASEGT. In nucleotides, the CDR3 is TGTGCCAGCAGTGAAGTATCAGATACGCAGTATTTT. This codes for CASSEVSDTQYF.

The V call is TRBV27, the J call TRBJ2-5; the D gene is possibly TRBD2 (6 bases). Germline CDR1 MNHEY, CDR2 SMNVEV (reference sequence). The CDR3 loop spans 14 amino acids. V was trimmed by 3 bases and J by 4 bases, leaving 12 bases between them. CDR3 sequence (DNA): TGTGCCAGCAGTTTGTTTATGGGGGGAGAGACCCAGTACTTC. Translation gives CASSLFMGGETQYF.

This chain links TRBV7-3 with TRBJ2-5; the match to TRBD1 covers 9 bases. This CDR3 contains 17 residues. The V gene end was trimmed by 1 base and the J gene end by 2 bases; junction bases not matched to a gene: 8. CDR1 is SGHTA, CDR2 FQGTGA, per germline. The CDR3 nucleotides read TGTGCCAGCAGCTTAAGGCCGCCGGGACAGGGACAAGAGACCCAGTACTTC. This gives the protein CASSLRPPGQGQETQYF. The full variable domain, completed using reference TRBV7-3 and TRBJ2-5, is GAGVSQTPSNKVTEKGKYVELRCDPISGHTALYWYRQSLGQGPEFLIYFQGTGAADDSGLPNDRFFAVRPEGSVSTLKIQRTERGDSAVYLCASSLRPPGQGQETQYFGPGTRLLVL.

This clone was detected only a few times. The chain joins TRBV29-1 to TRBJ1-2; 8 positions agree with TRBD1. With V trimmed by 6 bases and J by 8 bases, 5 bases remained unmatched. CDR1 and CDR2 (germline): SQVTM, ANQGSEA. This CDR3 region has 11 residues. The CDR3: CSVETGVGYTF. CDR3 bases: TGCAGCGTCGAGACAGGGGTGGGCTACACCTTC.

This clone appeared a few times. V is TRBV5-1 and J is TRBJ2-7; D may match TRBD1 or TRBD2 (6 bases each). Trimming removed 1 base at V and 2 bases at J, with 13 bases between. The germline V gene encodes CDR1 SGHRS and CDR2 YFSETQ. This CDR3 is built from 15 residues. The CDR3 DNA is TGCGCCAGCAGCTTGACGGGGGCCCCACCCTACGAGCAGTACTTC. It specifies CASSLTGAPPYEQYF.

About this clone: Other DNA sequences in the sample encode the same CDR3. The CDR3 bases are TGTGCCAGCAGCCTCACAGGGGCGTACGAGCAGTACTTC. This codes for CASSLTGAYEQYF. V is TRBV7-9 and J is TRBJ2-7; 7 bases match TRBD1. Trimming took 5 bases from V and 4 from J; bases not matched to a gene: 5. CDR1 is SEHNR, CDR2 FQNEAQ, per germline (reference sequence). The CDR3 totals 13 residues.

The V and J genes are TRBV5-5 and TRBJ2-3, with D hard to call. CDR3 length equals 15 residues. Germline V gene data show CDR1 as SGHKS and CDR2 as YYEKEE (reference sequence). Trimming left V 0 bases short and J 4 bases short, with 12 bases between. CDR3: CASSLATHRADTQYF. CDR3 nucleotides: TGTGCCAGCAGCTTGGCAACCCATCGTGCAGATACGCAGTATTTT.